This is a list of T cell receptor beta chains from one sample in a study of blood T cell repertoires in COVID-19. Some clones are missing from TCRdb's copy, which holds only in-frame ones; the method was immunoSEQ multiplex PCR. The sample shows about 67,000 clones, around 85% of them seen only once. What was sequenced was peripheral blood. The receptors were gathered from a woman older than 75 with acute or convalescent COVID-19. The CDR3 runs from the conserved cysteine through the conserved F or W. The order of the fields is D gene, J gene, V gene, clone size, CDR3 DNA, CDR3 protein. D genes are given only for firm matches. Not all rows give a size; the values are once, few, many and, for expanded clones, a class.

>-|TRBJ1-2|TRBV19|-
TGTGCCAGTAGTATTCGACCCAACGGGGTATATGGCTACACCTTC
CASSIRPNGVYGYTF
>TRBD2|TRBJ2-5|TRBV6-5|-
TGTGCCAGCGGACTAGCGGCGAACCAAGAGACCCAGTACTTC
CASGLAANQETQYF
>TRBD2|TRBJ2-1|TRBV9|-
TGTGCCAGCAGCGATGGGACTAGCGGGGGCTACAATGAGCAGTTCTTC
CASSDGTSGGYNEQFF
>-|TRBJ2-1|TRBV27|-
TGTGCCAGCAGTCTCGTTCAGGGAAGCAATGAGCAGTTCTTC
CASSLVQGSNEQFF
>TRBD2|TRBJ2-7|TRBV18|-
TGTGCCAGCTCACCTAGCGGGGGGGTCTCCTACGAGCAGTACTTC
CASSPSGGVSYEQYF
>-|TRBJ2-7|TRBV29-1|-
TGCAGCGTTGGAAGGGAAGGGAGCTCCTACGAGCAGTACTTC
CSVGREGSSYEQYF
>-|TRBJ1-4|TRBV14|-
TGTGCCAGCAGCCACTCCGGATTGCGGGAAAAACTGTTTTTT
CASSHSGLREKLFF
>-|TRBJ1-2|TRBV20-1|-
TGCAGTGCTAGAGATCTAGTGGGTTACACCTTC
CSARDLVGYTF
>-|TRBJ2-5|TRBV3-1/TRBV3-2|-
TGTGCCAGCAGTCAAAGGGGGGGCCTAGAGACCCAGTACTTC
CASSQRGGLETQYF
>-|TRBJ1-2|TRBV24-1|-
TGTGCCACCAGTGATTTGGCATGGGTGGGAGGCGCTAACTATGGCTACACCTTC
CATSDLAWVGGANYGYTF
>-|TRBJ2-1|TRBV10-1|-
TGCGCCAGCAGTCGAGCGGAGAGGTACAATGAGCAGTTCTTC
CASSRAERYNEQFF
>-|TRBJ2-1|TRBV19|-
TGTGCCAGTAGTCTCCGGACCGGGGATGAGCAGTTCTTC
CASSLRTGDEQFF
>-|TRBJ2-2|TRBV5-1|once
TGCGCCAGCAGCTTGGGTACAGGCCCTAACACCGGGGAGCTGTTTTTT
CASSLGTGPNTGELFF
>TRBD1|TRBJ2-7|TRBV11-2|-
TGTGCCAGCAGCTTAGGCGGGACAGGGAAAGCCTACGAGCAGTACTTC
CASSLGGTGKAYEQYF
>TRBD1|TRBJ1-6|TRBV28|-
TGTGCCAGCAGTCTGCTGACAGGGGGCGCCTACTCCTATAATTCACCCCTCCACTTT
CASSLLTGGAYSYNSPLHF
>TRBD1|TRBJ2-2|TRBV10-1|few
TGCGCCAGTGGACAGGGGGCTTCCACCGGGGAGCTGTTTTTT
CASGQGASTGELFF
>-|TRBJ2-3|TRBV11-2|-
TGTGCCAGCAGCTACTACCTGAGCACAGATACGCAGTATTTT
CASSYYLSTDTQYF
>TRBD2|TRBJ2-7|TRBV2|-
TGTGCCAGCAGTGAAGTTGGCGGGGGAAGGCGGGAGCAGTACTTC
CASSEVGGGRREQYF
>-|TRBJ2-7|TRBV7-9|-
TGTGCCAGCAGCGCGACGGACACCTCCTACGAGCAGTACTTC
CASSATDTSYEQYF
>TRBD1|TRBJ1-2|TRBV7-9|-
TGTGCCAGCAGCTTTTCGGACAGGGGATCGACCTTC
CASSFSDRGSTF
>-|TRBJ1-4|TRBV28|-
TGTGCCAGTTGGGGCAAATCGCGCGAAAAACTGTTTTTT
CASWGKSREKLFF
>-|TRBJ2-2|TRBV28|once
TGTGCCAGCAGTTATTCATTGGGAGTTTCCACCGGGGAGCTGTTTTTT
CASSYSLGVSTGELFF
>-|TRBJ2-2|TRBV5-1|-
TGCGCCAGCACGGACAGAATAGGATTCGTGAACACCGGGGAGCTGTTTTTT
CASTDRIGFVNTGELFF
>-|TRBJ2-7|TRBV3-1/TRBV3-2|-
TGTGCCAGCAGCCCCTGGGCAACCTACGAGCAGTACTTC
CASSPWATYEQYF
>TRBD1|TRBJ2-7|TRBV5-1|-
TGCGCCAGCAGCGCATTCCGGGACAGGGGCTCCTACGAGCAGTACTTC
CASSAFRDRGSYEQYF
>-|TRBJ1-3|TRBV28|-
TGTGCCAGCGGGGGGGGTATATTTGGAAACACCATATATTTT
CASGGGIFGNTIYF
>TRBD2|TRBJ2-2|TRBV12-5|-
TGTGCTTCTTCGCCAGGGACTAGTAACCTCCCCGGGGAGCTGTTTTTT
CASSPGTSNLPGELFF
>TRBD2|TRBJ2-2|TRBV28|-
TGTGCCAGCAGCCGTAGCGGGAGTAACACCGGGGAGCTGTTTTTT
CASSRSGSNTGELFF
>-|TRBJ2-7|TRBV27|-
TGTGCCAGCAGTTTAAGGGGGACACCGACCTACGAGCAGTACTTC
CASSLRGTPTYEQYF
>-|TRBJ1-3|TRBV3-1/TRBV3-2|few
TGTGCCAGCAGCTTGGGCACGGGAAACACCATATATTTT
CASSLGTGNTIYF
>-|TRBJ2-1|TRBV28|-
TGTGCCAGCAGAGACTCGCGTGGGTACAATGAGCAGTTCTTC
CASRDSRGYNEQFF
>-|TRBJ2-4|TRBV4-3|few
TGCGCCAGCAGCCAAGACTTTACAGGGATTGTCAAAAACATTCAGTACTTC
CASSQDFTGIVKNIQYF
>TRBD1|TRBJ2-1|TRBV7-3|once
TGTGCCAGCAGCGAAACCCGGGACAGCTACAATGAGCAGTTCTTC
CASSETRDSYNEQFF
>-|TRBJ1-3|TRBV5-1|-
TGCGCCAGCAGCACCACAATTACTGGAAACACCATATATTTT
CASSTTITGNTIYF
>TRBD1|TRBJ1-1|TRBV2|-
TGTGCCAGCAGCCCGGGACAGGCCACTGAAGCTTTCTTT
CASSPGQATEAFF
>TRBD2|TRBJ2-1|TRBV20-1|-
TGCAGTGCGGGGGGGGACTCCGGACGGTTCTTC
CSAGGDSGRFF